This T cell receptor beta chain came from a study of T cells in Graves' hyperthyroidism and ophthalmopathy. General study results and limits: The model forecast ophthalmopathy, anticipating it by a median around 6.5 months before onset.

No ophthalmopathy progression within 18 months constituted stable Graves' hyperthyroidism. Orbital computed tomography, thyroid ultrasound, serum thyroxine and TRAb, and clinical symptoms together informed the diagnoses. Regions amplified from RNA transcripts were the TCR beta CDR3 regions. With the HTBI primer set, the TCR CDR3 went through a first round of RT-PCR. TCRdb reanalysed the multiplex PCR reads using MiXCR and keeps one entry per CDR3 protein. This table holds a few hundred thousand distinct CDR3 sequences, 15% to 18% found once. This clonotype appeared a few times. Its target is not known. The CDR3 is 13 residues long. The germline CDR1 and CDR2 sequences are MRHNA and SNTAGT. Trimming shortened V by 9 bases and J by 4 bases, and 16 bases separated the two germline ends.

This chain uses TRBV6-4 with TRBJ2-7; tentatively, D is TRBD2 (8 bases). This TCR came from a woman under 40 with Graves' hyperthyroidism. Sequenced material: blood. The chain's CDR3 is CARRGLAGYEQYF. CDR3 in DNA: TGTGCCAGAAGGGGGCTAGCGGGTTACGAGCAGTACTTC.